The following is a T cell receptor (beta chain) sequence with its context. Its target is not known. This CDR3 has 16 residues. The J segment lost 3 bases and the V segment lost 3 bases, leaving 11 bases of the junction unmatched. Germline V lookup: CDR1 SGHAT, CDR2 FQDESV (reference sequence). The record originates from a study of shared clonotypes between healthy human individuals. Study results and limitations: Clonotype sharing across donors was expected to vary with sequencing depth.

This table comes from immunoSEQ multiplex PCR, and its TCRdb copy is limited to in-frame clones, with some not included. This table has about 1.1 million clones, 60% to 80% appearing once. The sequenced sample consisted of memory CD4+ T cells from PBMCs. Noted subset: CD45RA-negative fraction. This chain joins TRBV11-1 and TRBJ2-7, with TRBD2 identical over 7 bases. The receptor comes from a man younger than 30 in good health. Some clones in this sample may be carry-over from other donors' samples. CDR3 in DNA: TGTGCCAGCAGCTTGACGGGGACTACAGTTGGCTACGAGCAGTACTTC. Its translation: CASSLTGTTVGYEQYF.